A few counts support the clone carrying this T cell receptor beta chain. Profiling that covered TCR beta VDJ and CDR3 relied on genomic DNA as its template. TCRdb reprocessed the reads with MiXCR, giving one entry per CDR3 protein. The sample holds some 120,000 distinct CDR3 sequences; 40% are singletons and the top ten take 2.6%. By flow cytometry, patients selected for sequencing had shown an expansion of CD8+CD57+ cells. V gave up 8 bases and J gave up 2 bases; unmatched junction bases: 6. The CDR3 extends over 14 amino acids. Germline V gene lookup returns CDR1 SNHLY and CDR2 FYNNEI. The data are from a study of CD8+CD57+ T cells in acquired aplastic anemia.

The receptor was isolated from a human donor with aplastic anemia. The specimen sequenced was sorted CD4+, CD8+, or CD8+CD57+ T cells (not recorded which) from PBMCs. The V gene is TRBV2, the J gene TRBJ2-5; 9 positions agree with TRBD1. This CDR3 reads CASGQGTGQETQYF. DNA of the CDR3: TGTGCCAGCGGGCAGGGGACAGGGCAAGAGACCCAGTACTTC.